The 13 T cell receptor beta chains in this list originate from one sample, sequenced in a study of shared T cell receptors in the human thymus. The protocol was immunoSEQ multiplex PCR, while the TCRdb copy is restricted to in-frame clones and leaves out a portion. The sample lists hundreds of thousands of clones; approximately 89% were seen once. This sample was also put to use in a study of human thymus T cells.

Sequences were obtained from thymocytes. These receptors all come from a boy younger than two with a congenital heart defect.

The rearrangement joins TRBV14 to TRBJ1-2, with D hard to call. The CDR3 sequence is 15 residues long. Germline CDR1 SGHDN, CDR2 FVKESK. V was cut by 0 bases and J by 3 bases, with 11 bases left in between. DNA for the CDR3: TGTGCCAGCAGCCAAGATACGGAGTCAGACTATGGCTACACCTTC. Its translation is CASSQDTESDYGYTF.

The chain joins TRBV28 to TRBJ2-1, with D maybe TRBD1 (6 bases). Per the germline V gene, CDR1 is MDHEN and CDR2 is SYDVKM. V dropped 7 bases and J dropped 5 bases, with 18 bases sitting between them. This CDR3 is built from 15 residues. In nucleotides, the CDR3 is TGTGCCAGCACCTCCCGGCAGGGGTCCAACAATGAGCAGTTCTTC. It codes for CASTSRQGSNNEQFF.

This rearrangement joins TRBV4-2 to TRBJ2-1, with TRBD1 as a possible D gene (5 bases). Trimming took 0 bases from V and 8 from J, leaving 20 bases between them. Per germline, CDR1 LGHNA and CDR2 YNFKEQ. The CDR3 is 17 amino acids. Here the CDR3 DNA reads TGTGCCAGCAGCCAAGATTTGGCAGGGCCTCCGATCCATGAGCAGTTCTTC. It specifies CASSQDLAGPPIHEQFF.

V and J are TRBV30 and TRBJ1-1; D is uncertain. The germline V gene has CDR1 GTSNPN and CDR2 SVGIG (reference sequence). Trimming stripped 5 bases from V and 0 bases from J, with 16 bases between. The CDR3 length is 15 residues. In nucleotides, the CDR3 is TGTGCCTGGGGCTTATCTCGGGGAGTGAACACTGAAGCTTTCTTT. This codes for CAWGLSRGVNTEAFF.

The rearrangement links TRBV29-1 to TRBJ1-5; D remains ambiguous. Germline assignment: CDR1 SQVTM and CDR2 ANQGSEA. CDR3 length: 13 amino acids. The DNA for the CDR3 is TGCAGTGCGAGAGGTACGGGCAATCAGCCCCAGCATTTT. Amino acid sequence: CSARGTGNQPQHF.

This chain joins TRBV30 and TRBJ1-1; D not certain. This CDR3 is built from 15 residues. CDR1 and CDR2 (germline): GTSNPN, SVGIG (reference sequence). V was trimmed by 2 bases and J by 4 bases, leaving 17 bases between them. This chain's CDR3 is CAWSLALSVATEAFF. The CDR3 region has the DNA TGTGCCTGGAGTCTGGCCTTATCCGTCGCCACTGAAGCTTTCTTT.

This rearrangement joins TRBV11-2 to TRBJ2-5; 13 positions match TRBD2. This CDR3 comprises 17 residues. In germline, CDR1 is SGHAT, CDR2 FQNNGV. With 3 bases clipped from V and 4 bases from J, the junction kept 8 bases outside the gene matches. The CDR3 region has the DNA TGTGCCAGCAGCTTGACGGTGGGACTAGCGGGGCGAGAGACCCAGTACTTC. Translated, it gives CASSLTVGLAGRETQYF.

In DNA form, the CDR3 reads TGTGCCAGCAGCCCGGAGGCGGTCAACCTAAATCAGCCCCAGCATTTT. Protein: CASSPEAVNLNQPQHF. J is TRBJ1-5 and V is TRBV5-6; no reliable D call. V lost 4 bases and J 4 bases, leaving 18 bases between the germline ends. Germline loops: CDR1 SGHDT, CDR2 YYEEEE. CDR3 length: 16 residues.

This clone occurred a few times. The chain uses TRBV4-3 and TRBJ2-6; 8 positions agree with TRBD1. Trimming removed 6 bases from V and 10 bases from J; junction bases left unmatched: 11. The germline gives CDR1 LGHNA, CDR2 YSLEER. The CDR3 runs to 15 residues. The CDR3 spells CASSGIWGTGNVLTF. The CDR3 coding sequence is TGCGCCAGCAGTGGGATTTGGGGGACAGGAAACGTCCTGACTTTC.

This chain uses TRBV4-1 with TRBJ1-2; a weak D match, TRBD1 (5 bases). The germline V gene encodes CDR1 MGHRA and CDR2 YSYEKL. Trimming removed 5 bases at V and 6 bases at J, with 13 bases between. This CDR3 is 13 amino acids long. The CDR3 sequence is CASSKGQRNGYTF. The DNA for the CDR3 is TGCGCCAGCAGCAAGGGGCAAAGAAATGGCTACACCTTC.

The J gene is TRBJ2-1, the V gene TRBV4-3, with TRBD2 matching over 9 bases. The CDR3 loop spans 17 amino acids. V shed 0 bases and J 8 bases; nucleotides not matched to a gene: 11. CDR1 and CDR2 (germline): LGHNA, YSLEER. CDR3 nucleotide sequence: TGCGCCAGCAGCCAAGAAAAGGAAATAGCGGGAGAGGATGAGCAGTTCTTC. Its translation: CASSQEKEIAGEDEQFF.

CDR3: CASSAGTGVTHEQYF. CDR3 in DNA: TGTGCCAGCAGTGCCGGGACAGGGGTTACCCACGAGCAGTACTTC. The chain is built from TRBV28 and TRBJ2-7; 10 nucleotides align to TRBD1. Unmatched junction bases numbered 9, after V lost 5 bases and J lost 5 bases. This CDR3 has 15 residues. The germline V gene encodes CDR1 MDHEN and CDR2 SYDVKM.

This clone was detected a few times. The CDR3 nucleotides read TGCGCCAGCAGTGAGCCCCGGGACAGGGAATCCTTCTACGAGCAGTACTTC. It translates to CASSEPRDRESFYEQYF. This sequence joins TRBV10-1 and TRBJ2-7; 9 nucleotides match TRBD1. Germline trimming cut 2 bases from V and 3 bases from J; bases unmatched to any gene: 11. The CDR3 has 17 amino acids. The germline V gene encodes CDR1 WNHNN and CDR2 SYGVQD (reference sequence).